This T cell receptor beta chain originates from a study of T cell repertoires in cytomegalovirus infection. The wider study: CMV infection and matching HLA type were both indicated by public TCR beta signatures.

TCRdb used MiXCR to reprocess the reads, holding one entry per CDR3 protein. Counted here are around 310,000 distinct CDR3 sequences, about a sixth occurring once; the ten biggest clones make up around 13%. This CDR3 is 16 amino acids long. Losses at the gene ends were 3 bases for V and 6 bases for J; bases not matched to a gene: 16. CDR1 is DFQATT, CDR2 SNEGSKA, per germline (reference sequence). The chain carries TRBV20-1 and TRBJ2-7, with 8 bases fitting TRBD2. Sequenced: PBMCs. The source of this sequence is a human donor in good health (CMV status not recorded). Some clones in this sample may be carry-over from other donors' samples. In DNA form, the CDR3 reads TGCAGTGCTAGCCCCAGGGAGCGAGCGGGGGTTGGCGAGCAGTACTTC. Translation: CSASPRERAGVGEQYF.